This T cell receptor beta chain came from a study of early T cells in non-severe SARS-CoV-2 infection. Whole-study context: Sequenced material consisted of bulk RNA (from unsorted whole blood), and chains were unpaired.

TCRdb passed the 5' RACE reads through MiXCR, listing each CDR3 protein once. The sample lists 71,000 or so distinct CDR3 sequences; around 13% were seen once. This CDR3 region has 14 residues. V lost 7 bases to trimming and J lost 2 bases, with 11 bases between them. The germline CDR1 and CDR2 sequences are LGHDT and YNNKEL (reference sequence). This rearrangement joins TRBV3-1 to TRBJ1-4; tentatively, D is TRBD1 (5 bases). This TCR came from an adult who was a healthcare worker with PCR-confirmed SARS-CoV-2 infection or an uninfected control (not recorded which). The sequencing sample was made of whole blood. The CDR3 DNA is TGTGCCAGCACTGGGGGATCGACTAATGAAAAACTGTTTTTT. Amino acid sequence: CASTGGSTNEKLFF.